This T cell receptor beta chain was profiled in a study of patients and donors after allogeneic stem cell transplantation (dated by TCRdb to between 2020 and 2021). Libraries were prepared through RT-PCR. The reads were generated on a NextSeq 550. TCRdb passed the public sequencing reads through fastp at Q25 and MiXCR, retaining productive beta sequences. All rows with the same CDR3 protein become a single entry with the most common DNA and genes. Within this sample are approximately 170,000 distinct CDR3 sequences, with 24% of them counted one time only. The top ten constitute about 25% of the sample. Worth noting for this clonotype: Its binding antigen is unknown. It has no much larger one-base neighbor in the sample; base qualities were not kept.

The sequence was collected from a human donor who was either an allogeneic HSCT recipient or a stem cell or donor lymphocyte infusion donor (not recorded which). It is not recorded whose cells these are; they may come from a transplant donor. Sequenced: blood, either unsorted or a sorted T cell fraction (not recorded which).

DNA sequence: TGTGCCAGCAGCATAGGGAGGTGGGGACAAGAGACCCAGTACTTC. This encodes CASSIGRWGQETQYF. Here the chain combines TRBV5-5 and TRBJ2-5; the D segment could be TRBD2, given 6 matching bases. Taken from cysteine to phenylalanine, the CDR3 has 15 residues. This entry keeps only the CDR3 DNA: 45 bases, framed from base 1. V is cut by 4 bases and J by 2 bases, and the space between the germline ends is 15 bases. Per the germline V gene (reference sequence), SGHKS is the CDR1 and YYEKEE is the CDR2.